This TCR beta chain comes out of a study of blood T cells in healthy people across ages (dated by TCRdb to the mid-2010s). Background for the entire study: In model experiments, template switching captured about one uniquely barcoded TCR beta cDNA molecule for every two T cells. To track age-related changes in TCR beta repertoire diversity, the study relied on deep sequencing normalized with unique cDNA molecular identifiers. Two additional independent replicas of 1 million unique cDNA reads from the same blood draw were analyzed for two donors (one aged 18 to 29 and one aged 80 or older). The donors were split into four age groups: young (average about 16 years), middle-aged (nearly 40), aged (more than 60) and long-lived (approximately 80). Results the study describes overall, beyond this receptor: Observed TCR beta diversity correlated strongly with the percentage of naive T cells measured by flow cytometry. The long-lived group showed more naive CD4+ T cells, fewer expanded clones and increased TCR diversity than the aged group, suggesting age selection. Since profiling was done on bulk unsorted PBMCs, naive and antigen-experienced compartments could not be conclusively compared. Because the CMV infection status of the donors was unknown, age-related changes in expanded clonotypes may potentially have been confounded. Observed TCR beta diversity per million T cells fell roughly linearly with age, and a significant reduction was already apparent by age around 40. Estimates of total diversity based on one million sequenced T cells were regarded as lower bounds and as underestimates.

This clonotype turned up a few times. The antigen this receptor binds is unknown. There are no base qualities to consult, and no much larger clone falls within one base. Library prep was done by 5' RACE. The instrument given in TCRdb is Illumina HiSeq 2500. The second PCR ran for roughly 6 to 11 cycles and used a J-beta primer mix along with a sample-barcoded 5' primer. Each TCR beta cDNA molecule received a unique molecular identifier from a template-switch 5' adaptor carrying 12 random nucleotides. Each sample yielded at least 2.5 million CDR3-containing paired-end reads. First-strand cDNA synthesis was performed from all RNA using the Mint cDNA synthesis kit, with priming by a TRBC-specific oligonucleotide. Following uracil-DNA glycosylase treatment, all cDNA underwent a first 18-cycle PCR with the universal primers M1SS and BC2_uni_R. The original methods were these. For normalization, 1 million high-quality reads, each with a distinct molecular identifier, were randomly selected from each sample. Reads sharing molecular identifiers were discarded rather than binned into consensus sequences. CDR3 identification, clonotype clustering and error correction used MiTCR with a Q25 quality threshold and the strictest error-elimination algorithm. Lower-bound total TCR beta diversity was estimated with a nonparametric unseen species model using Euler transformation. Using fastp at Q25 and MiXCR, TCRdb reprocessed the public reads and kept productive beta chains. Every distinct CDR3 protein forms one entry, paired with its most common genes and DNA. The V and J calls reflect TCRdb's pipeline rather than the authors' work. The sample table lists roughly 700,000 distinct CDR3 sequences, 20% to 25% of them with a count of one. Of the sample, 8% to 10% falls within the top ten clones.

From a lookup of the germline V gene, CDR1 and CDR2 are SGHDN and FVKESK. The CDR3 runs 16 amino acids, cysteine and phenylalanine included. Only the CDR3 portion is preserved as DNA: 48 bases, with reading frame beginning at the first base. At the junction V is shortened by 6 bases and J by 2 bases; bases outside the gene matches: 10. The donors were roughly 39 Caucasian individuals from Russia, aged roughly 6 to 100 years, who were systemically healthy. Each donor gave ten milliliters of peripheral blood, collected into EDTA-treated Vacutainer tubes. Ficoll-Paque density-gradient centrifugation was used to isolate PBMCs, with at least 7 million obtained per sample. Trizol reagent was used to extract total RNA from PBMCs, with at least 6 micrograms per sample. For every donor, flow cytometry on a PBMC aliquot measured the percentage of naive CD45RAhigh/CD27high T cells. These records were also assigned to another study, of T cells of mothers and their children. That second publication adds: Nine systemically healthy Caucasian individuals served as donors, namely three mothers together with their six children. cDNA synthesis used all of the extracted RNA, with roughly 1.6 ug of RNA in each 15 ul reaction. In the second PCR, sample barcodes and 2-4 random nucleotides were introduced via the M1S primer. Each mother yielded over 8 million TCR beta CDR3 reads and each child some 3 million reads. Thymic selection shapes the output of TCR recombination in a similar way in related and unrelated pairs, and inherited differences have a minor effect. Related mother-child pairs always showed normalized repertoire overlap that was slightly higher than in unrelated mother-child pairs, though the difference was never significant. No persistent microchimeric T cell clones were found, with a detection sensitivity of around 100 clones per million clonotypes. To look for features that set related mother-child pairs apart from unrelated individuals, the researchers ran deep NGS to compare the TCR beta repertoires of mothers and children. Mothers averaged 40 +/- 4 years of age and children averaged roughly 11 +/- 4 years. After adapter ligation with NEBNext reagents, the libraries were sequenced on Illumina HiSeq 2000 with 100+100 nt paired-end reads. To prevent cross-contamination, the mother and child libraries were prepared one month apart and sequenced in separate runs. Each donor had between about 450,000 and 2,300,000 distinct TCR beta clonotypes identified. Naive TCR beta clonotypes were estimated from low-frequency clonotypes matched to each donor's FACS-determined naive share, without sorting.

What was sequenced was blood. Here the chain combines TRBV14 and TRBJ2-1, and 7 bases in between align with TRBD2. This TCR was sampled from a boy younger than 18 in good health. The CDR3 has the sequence CASSETSGGPYNEQFF. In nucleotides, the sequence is TGTGCCAGCAGTGAGACATCGGGGGGTCCCTACAATGAGCAGTTCTTC.